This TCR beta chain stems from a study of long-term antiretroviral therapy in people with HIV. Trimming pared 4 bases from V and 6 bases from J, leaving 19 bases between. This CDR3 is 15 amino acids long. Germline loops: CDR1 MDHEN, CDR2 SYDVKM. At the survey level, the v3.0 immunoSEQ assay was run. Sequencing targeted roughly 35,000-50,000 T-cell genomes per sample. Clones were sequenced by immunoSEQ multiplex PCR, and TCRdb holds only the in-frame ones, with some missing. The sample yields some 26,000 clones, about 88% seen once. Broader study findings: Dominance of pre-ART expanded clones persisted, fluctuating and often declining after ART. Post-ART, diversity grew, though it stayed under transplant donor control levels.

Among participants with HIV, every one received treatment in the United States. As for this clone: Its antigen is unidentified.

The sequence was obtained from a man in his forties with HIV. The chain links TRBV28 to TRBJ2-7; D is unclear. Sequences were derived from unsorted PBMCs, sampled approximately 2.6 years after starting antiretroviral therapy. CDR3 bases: TGTGCCAGCAGTTCCCTCCATACCATGCCGCTCGAGCAGTACTTC. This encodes CASSSLHTMPLEQYF.